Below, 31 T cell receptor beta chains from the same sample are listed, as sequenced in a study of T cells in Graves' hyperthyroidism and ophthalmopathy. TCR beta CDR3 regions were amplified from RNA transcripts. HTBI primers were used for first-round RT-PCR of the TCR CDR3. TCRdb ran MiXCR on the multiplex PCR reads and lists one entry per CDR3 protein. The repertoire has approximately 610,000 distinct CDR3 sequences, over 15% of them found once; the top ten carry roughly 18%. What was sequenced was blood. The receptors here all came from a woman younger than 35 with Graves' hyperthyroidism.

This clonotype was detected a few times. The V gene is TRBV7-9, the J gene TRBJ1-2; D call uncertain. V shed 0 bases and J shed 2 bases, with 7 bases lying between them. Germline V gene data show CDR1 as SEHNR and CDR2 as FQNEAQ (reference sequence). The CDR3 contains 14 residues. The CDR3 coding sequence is TGTGCCAGCAGCTTAGCGTCAGAGAACTATGGCTACACCTTC. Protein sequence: CASSLASENYGYTF.

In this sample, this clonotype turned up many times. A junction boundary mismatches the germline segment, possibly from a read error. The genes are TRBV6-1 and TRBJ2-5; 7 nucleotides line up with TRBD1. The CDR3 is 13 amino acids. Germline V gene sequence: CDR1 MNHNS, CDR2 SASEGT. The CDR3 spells CASRQQGLETQYF. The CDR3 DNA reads TGTGCCAGCAGGCAACAGGGGTTGGAGACCCAATACTTC.

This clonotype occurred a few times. CDR3: CATQGSRQNIQYF. The DNA of the CDR3 is TGTGCCACCCAAGGGTCGAGACAAAACATTCAGTACTTC. The chain joins TRBV2 to TRBJ2-4; D not certain. In germline, CDR1 is SNHLY, CDR2 FYNNEI. V was shortened by 10 bases and J by 5 bases, with 15 bases between the two germline ends. The CDR3 runs 13 residues.

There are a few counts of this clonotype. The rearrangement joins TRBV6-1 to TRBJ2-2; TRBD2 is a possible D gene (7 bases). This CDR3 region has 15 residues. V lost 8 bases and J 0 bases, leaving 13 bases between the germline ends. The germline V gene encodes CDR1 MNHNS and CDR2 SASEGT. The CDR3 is CASLRGGTNTGELFF. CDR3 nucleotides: TGTGCCAGCCTTAGGGGGGGAACGAACACCGGGGAGCTGTTTTTT.

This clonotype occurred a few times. CDR3: CASSSTAHGTGELFF. The CDR3 DNA sequence: TGTGCCAGCAGTTCCACCGCTCATGGCACCGGGGAGCTGTTTTTT. V usage is TRBV6-1 and J usage is TRBJ2-2, with D hard to call. This CDR3 is built from 15 residues. V shed 5 bases and J shed 4 bases, with 14 bases lying between them. Germline V gene lookup returns CDR1 MNHNS and CDR2 SASEGT.

The CDR3 here is CAIATGTAGETQYF. The DNA for the CDR3 is TGTGCCATCGCGACTGGGACAGCGGGGGAGACCCAGTACTTC. V is TRBV10-3 and J is TRBJ2-5, with D perhaps matching TRBD1 or TRBD2 (7 bases each). The CDR3 is 14 residues long. Germline CDR1 and CDR2: ENHRY and SYGVKD. Trimming left V 8 bases short and J 5 bases short, with 18 bases between.

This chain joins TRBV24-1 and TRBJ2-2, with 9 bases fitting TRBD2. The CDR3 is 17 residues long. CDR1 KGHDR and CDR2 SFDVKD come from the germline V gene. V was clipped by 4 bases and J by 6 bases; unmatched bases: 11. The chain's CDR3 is CATSESSGRFRSGELFF. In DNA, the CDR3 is TGTGCCACCAGTGAGTCAAGCGGGAGGTTTAGATCCGGGGAGCTGTTTTTT.

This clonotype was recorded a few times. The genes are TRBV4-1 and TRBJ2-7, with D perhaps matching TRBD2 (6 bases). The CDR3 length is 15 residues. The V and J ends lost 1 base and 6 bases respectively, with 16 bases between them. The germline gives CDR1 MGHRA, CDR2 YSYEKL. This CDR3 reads CASSQVGSGRVEQYF. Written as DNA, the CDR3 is TGCGCCAGCAGCCAAGTTGGGTCCGGGAGAGTCGAGCAGTACTTC.

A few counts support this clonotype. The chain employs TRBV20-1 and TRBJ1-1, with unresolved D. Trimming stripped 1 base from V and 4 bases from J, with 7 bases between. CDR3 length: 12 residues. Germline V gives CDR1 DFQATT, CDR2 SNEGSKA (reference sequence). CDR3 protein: CSARAGPTEAFF. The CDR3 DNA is TGCAGTGCTAGAGCCGGGCCCACTGAAGCTTTCTTT.

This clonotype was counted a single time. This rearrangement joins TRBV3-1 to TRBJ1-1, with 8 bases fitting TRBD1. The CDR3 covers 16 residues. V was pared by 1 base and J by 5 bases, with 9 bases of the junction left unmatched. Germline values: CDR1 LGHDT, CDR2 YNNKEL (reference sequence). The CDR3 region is CASSQGTGKGKTEAFF. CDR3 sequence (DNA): TGTGCCAGCAGCCAAGGGACAGGGAAAGGGAAGACTGAAGCTTTCTTT.

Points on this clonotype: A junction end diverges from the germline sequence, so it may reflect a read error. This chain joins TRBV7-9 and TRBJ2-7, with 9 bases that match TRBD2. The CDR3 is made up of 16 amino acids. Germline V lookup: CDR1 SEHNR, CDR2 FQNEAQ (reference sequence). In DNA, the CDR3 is TGTGTCAGCAGCTCCCTTAGCGGGAGAAGCTCCTACGAGCAGTACTTC. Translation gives CVSSSLSGRSSYEQYF.

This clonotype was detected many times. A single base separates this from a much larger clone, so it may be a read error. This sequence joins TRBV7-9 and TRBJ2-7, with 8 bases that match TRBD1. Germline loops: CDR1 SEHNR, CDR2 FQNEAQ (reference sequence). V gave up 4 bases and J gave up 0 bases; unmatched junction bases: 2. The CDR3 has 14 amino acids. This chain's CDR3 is CASSSTGGSYEQYF. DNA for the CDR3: TGTGCCAGCAGCTCAACAGGGGGCTCCTACGAGCAGTACTTC.

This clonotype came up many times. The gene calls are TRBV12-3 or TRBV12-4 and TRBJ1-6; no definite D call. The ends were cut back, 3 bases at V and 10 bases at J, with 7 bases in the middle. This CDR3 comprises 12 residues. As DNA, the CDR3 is TGTGCCAGCAGTTTCCCGGGCTCACCCCTCCACTTT. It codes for CASSFPGSPLHF.

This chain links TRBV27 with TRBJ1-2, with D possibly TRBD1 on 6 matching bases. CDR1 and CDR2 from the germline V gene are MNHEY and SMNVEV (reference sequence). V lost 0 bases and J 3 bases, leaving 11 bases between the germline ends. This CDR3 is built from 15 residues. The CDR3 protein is CASSLSWGPHYGYTF. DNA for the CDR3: TGTGCCAGCAGTTTATCCTGGGGGCCCCACTATGGCTACACCTTC.

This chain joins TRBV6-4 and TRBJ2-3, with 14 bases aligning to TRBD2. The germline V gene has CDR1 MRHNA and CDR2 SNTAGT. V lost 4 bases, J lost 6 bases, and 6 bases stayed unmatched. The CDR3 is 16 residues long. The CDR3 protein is CASSVGTSGGEDTQYF. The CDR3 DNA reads TGTGCCAGCAGTGTTGGGACTAGCGGGGGCGAGGATACGCAGTATTTT.

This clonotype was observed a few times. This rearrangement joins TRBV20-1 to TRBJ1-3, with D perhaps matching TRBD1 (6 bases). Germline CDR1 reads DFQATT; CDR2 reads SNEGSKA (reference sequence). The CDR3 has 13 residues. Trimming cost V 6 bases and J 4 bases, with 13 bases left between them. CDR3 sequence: CSAAAGAGNTIYF. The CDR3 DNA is TGCAGTGCGGCGGCAGGGGCCGGAAACACCATATATTTT.

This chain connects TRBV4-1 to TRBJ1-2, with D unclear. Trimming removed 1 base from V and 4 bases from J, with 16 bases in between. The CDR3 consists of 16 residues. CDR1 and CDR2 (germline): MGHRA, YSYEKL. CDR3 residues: CASSQVRQTAGYGYTF. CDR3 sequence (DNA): TGCGCCAGCAGCCAAGTCAGGCAGACCGCTGGCTATGGCTACACCTTC.

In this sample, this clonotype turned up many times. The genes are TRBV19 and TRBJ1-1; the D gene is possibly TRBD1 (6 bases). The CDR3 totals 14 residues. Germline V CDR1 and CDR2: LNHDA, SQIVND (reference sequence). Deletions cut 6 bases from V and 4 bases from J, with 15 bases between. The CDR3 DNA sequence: TGTGCCAGTAGCAAAAACAGGGTAGGCACTGAAGCTTTCTTT. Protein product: CASSKNRVGTEAFF.

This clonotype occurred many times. The CDR3 DNA reads TGTGCCAGCAGCGCCATCGCTAGCGGGGGAGCCTACGAGCAGTACTTC. Translating it yields CASSAIASGGAYEQYF. This sequence joins TRBV13 and TRBJ2-7; 10 bases map to TRBD2. The CDR3 has 16 amino acids. Germline lookup yields CDR1 PRHDT and CDR2 FYEKMQ (reference sequence). J lost 2 bases, V lost 5 bases, and 9 bases had no gene match.

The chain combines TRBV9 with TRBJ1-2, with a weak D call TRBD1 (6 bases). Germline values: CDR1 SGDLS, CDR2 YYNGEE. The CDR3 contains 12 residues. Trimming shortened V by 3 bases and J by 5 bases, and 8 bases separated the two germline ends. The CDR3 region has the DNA TGTGCCAGCAGCGACAGGGAGTATGGCTACACCTTC. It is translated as CASSDREYGYTF.

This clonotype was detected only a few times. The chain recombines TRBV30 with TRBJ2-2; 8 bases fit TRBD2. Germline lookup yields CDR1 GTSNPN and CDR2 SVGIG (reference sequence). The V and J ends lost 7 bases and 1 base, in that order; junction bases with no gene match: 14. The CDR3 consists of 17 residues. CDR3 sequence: CALKEIGAGGNTGELFF. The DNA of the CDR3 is TGTGCCTTAAAGGAGATTGGCGCGGGAGGGAACACCGGGGAGCTGTTTTTT.

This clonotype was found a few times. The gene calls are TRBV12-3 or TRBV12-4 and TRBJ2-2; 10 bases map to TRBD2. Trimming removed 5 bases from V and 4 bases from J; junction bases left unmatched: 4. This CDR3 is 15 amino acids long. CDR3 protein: CASSPLAGVTGELFF. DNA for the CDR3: TGTGCCAGCAGTCCCCTAGCGGGGGTCACCGGGGAGCTGTTTTTT.

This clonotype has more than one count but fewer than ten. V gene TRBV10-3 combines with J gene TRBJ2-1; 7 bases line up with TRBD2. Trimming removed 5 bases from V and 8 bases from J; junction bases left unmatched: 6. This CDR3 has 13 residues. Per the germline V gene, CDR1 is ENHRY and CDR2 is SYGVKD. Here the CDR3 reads CAISPGGGYEQFF. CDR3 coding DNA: TGTGCCATCAGTCCGGGAGGTGGGTATGAGCAGTTCTTC.

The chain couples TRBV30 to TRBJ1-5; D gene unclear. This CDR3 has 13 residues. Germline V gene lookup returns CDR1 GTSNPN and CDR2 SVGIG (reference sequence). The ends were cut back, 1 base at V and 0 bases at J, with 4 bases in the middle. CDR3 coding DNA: TGTGCCTGGAGTGGGGATAGCAATCAGCCCCAGCATTTT. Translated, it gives CAWSGDSNQPQHF.

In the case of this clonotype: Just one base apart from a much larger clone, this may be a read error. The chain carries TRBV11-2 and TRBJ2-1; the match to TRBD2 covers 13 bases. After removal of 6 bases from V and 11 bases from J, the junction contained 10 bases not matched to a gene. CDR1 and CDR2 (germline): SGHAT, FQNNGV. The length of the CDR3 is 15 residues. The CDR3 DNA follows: TGTGCCAGCAGGGGGTGGACTAGCGGGAGTGGTAAGCAGTTCTTC. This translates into CASRGWTSGSGKQFF. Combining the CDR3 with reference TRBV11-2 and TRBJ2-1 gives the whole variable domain EAGVAQSPRYKIIEKRQSVAFWCNPISGHATLYWYQQILGQGPKLLIQFQNNGVVDDSQLPKDRFSAERLKGVDSTLKIQPAKLEDSAVYLCASRGWTSGSGKQFFGPGTRLTVL.

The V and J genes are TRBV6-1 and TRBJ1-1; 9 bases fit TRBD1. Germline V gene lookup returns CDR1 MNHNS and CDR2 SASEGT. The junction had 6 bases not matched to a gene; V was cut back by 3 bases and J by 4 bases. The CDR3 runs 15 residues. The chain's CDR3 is CASSDSTGGATEAFF. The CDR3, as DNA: TGTGCCAGCAGTGATTCGACAGGGGGGGCCACTGAAGCTTTCTTT.

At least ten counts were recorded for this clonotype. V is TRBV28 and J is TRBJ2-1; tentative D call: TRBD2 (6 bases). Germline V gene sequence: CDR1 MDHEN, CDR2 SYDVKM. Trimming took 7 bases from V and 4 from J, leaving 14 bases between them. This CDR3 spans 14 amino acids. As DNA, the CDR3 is TGTGCCAGCAACAAGTTGGGGAGGTACAATGAGCAGTTCTTC. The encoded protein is CASNKLGRYNEQFF.

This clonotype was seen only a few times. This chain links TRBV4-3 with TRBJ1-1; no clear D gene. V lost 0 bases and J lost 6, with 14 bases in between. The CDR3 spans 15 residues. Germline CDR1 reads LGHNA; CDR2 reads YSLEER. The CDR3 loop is CASSQDLLARAEAFF. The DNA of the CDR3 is TGCGCCAGCAGCCAAGACCTCTTGGCGAGGGCTGAAGCTTTCTTT.

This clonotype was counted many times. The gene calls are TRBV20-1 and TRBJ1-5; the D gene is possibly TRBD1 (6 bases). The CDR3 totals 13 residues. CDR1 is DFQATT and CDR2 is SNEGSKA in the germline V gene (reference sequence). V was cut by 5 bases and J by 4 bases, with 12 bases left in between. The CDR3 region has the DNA TGCAGTGCTCAAGGGGGGAGGAATCAGCCCCAGCATTTT. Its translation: CSAQGGRNQPQHF.

The CDR3 here is CSATQGTGNQPQHF. CDR3 in DNA: TGCAGTGCTACACAGGGAACTGGCAATCAGCCCCAGCATTTT. V and J are TRBV20-1 and TRBJ1-5; possible D gene TRBD1, 6 bases. CDR3 length: 14 residues. Trimming removed 4 bases from V and 2 bases from J, with 12 bases in between. Germline V gene sequence: CDR1 DFQATT, CDR2 SNEGSKA (reference sequence).

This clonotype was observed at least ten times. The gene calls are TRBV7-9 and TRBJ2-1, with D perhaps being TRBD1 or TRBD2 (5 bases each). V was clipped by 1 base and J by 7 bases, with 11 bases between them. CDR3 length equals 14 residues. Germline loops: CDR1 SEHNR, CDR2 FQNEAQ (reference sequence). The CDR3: CASSLERGWNEQFF. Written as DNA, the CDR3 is TGTGCCAGCAGCTTAGAACGGGGCTGGAATGAGCAGTTCTTC.